Listed below are T cell receptor beta chains from one sample, sequenced in a study of T cell responses to AZD1222 COVID-19 vaccine. Generated by immunoSEQ multiplex PCR, the TCRdb table keeps only in-frame clones and is missing some. The table shows under 200,000 clones, with almost 95% occurring only once. The sequencing here drew on peripheral blood, taken on day 0 of AZD1222 vaccination. The source is an adult in good health. Both conserved end residues are part of each CDR3. D genes are given only for firm matches. Clone size appears in some rows only: once, few, many, or a class for an expanded clone.

size	D	J	V	CDR3	DNA
-	-	TRBJ1-1	TRBV29-1	CSVELNTEAFF	TGCAGCGTTGAGTTGAACACTGAAGCTTTCTTT
-	-	TRBJ1-4	TRBV11-2	CASSPRGGERNEKLFF	TGTGCCAGCAGCCCCCGAGGTGGGGAACGTAATGAAAAACTGTTTTTT
-	TRBD1	TRBJ1-4	TRBV15	CATSSGTGGWRANEKLFF	TGTGCCACCAGCTCCGGGACAGGGGGATGGAGAGCTAATGAAAAACTGTTTTTT
-	TRBD1	TRBJ1-4	TRBV5-4	CASSQQGAGEKLFF	TGTGCCAGCAGCCAACAGGGGGCCGGGGAAAAACTGTTTTTT
few	TRBD1	TRBJ2-5	TRBV7-9	CASSFGTGVQETQYF	TGTGCCAGCAGCTTTGGGACAGGGGTCCAAGAGACCCAGTACTTC
-	-	TRBJ2-3	TRBV3-1/TRBV3-2	CASSQGAGARTDTQYF	TGTGCCAGCAGCCAAGGGGCGGGGGCTCGCACAGATACGCAGTATTTT
-	-	TRBJ1-4	TRBV19	CASSIWSRSNEKLFF	TGTGCCAGTAGTATTTGGTCGAGATCTAATGAAAAACTGTTTTTT
-	TRBD1	TRBJ1-4	TRBV15	CATSRDRRAPGGEKLFF	TGTGCCACCAGCAGAGATAGAAGAGCCCCAGGGGGTGAAAAACTGTTTTTT
-	-	TRBJ2-2	TRBV24-1	CATSVGGASNTGELFF	TGTGCCACCAGTGTGGGGGGGGCCTCGAACACCGGGGAGCTGTTTTTT
-	TRBD2	TRBJ2-3	TRBV19	CASSKVSGSGGSTDTQYF	TGTGCCAGTAGTAAGGTCTCTGGGAGCGGGGGGAGCACAGATACGCAGTATTTT
-	-	TRBJ1-2	TRBV20-1	CSASGVASTGYTF	TGCAGTGCTAGTGGGGTGGCGTCGACTGGCTACACCTTC